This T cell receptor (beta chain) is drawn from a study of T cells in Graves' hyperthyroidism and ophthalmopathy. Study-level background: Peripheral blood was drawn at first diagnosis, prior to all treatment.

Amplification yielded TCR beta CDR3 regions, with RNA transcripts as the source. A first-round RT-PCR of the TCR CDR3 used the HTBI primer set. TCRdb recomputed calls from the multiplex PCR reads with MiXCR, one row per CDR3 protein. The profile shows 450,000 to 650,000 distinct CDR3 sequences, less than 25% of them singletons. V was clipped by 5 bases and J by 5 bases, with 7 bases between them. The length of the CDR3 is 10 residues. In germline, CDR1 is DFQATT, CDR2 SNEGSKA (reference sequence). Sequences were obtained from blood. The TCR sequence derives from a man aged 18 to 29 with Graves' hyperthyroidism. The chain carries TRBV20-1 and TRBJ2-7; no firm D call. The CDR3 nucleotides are TGCAGTGCTTGGGTGGACGAGCAGTACTTC. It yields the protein CSAWVDEQYF.